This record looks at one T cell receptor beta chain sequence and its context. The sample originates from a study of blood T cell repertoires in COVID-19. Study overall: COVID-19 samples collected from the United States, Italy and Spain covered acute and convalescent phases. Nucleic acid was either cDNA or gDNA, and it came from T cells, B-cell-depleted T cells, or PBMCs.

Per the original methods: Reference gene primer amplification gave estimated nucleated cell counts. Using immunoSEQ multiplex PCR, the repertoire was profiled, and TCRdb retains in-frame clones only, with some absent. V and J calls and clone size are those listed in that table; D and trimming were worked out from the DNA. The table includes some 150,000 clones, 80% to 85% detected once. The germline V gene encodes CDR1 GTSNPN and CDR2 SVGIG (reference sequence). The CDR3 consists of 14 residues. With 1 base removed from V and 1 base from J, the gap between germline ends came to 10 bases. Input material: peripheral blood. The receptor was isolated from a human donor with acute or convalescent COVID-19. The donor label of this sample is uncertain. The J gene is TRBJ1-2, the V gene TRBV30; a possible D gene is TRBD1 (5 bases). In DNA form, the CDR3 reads TGTGCCTGGAGTGGACAGACCTTTAACTATGGCTACACCTTC. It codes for CAWSGQTFNYGYTF.